The clone carrying this TCR beta chain was counted only a few times. Method: immunoSEQ multiplex PCR; TCRdb's copy keeps in-frame clones and lacks some. This table has fewer than 95,000 clones, 72% appearing once. These data are taken from a study of blood T cell repertoires in COVID-19. Per germline, CDR1 SNHLY and CDR2 FYNNEI. The CDR3 is 13 residues long. The germline V and J ends were trimmed by 5 bases and 2 bases, with 9 bases remaining between them. Material for sequencing was peripheral blood. This sequence was found in a woman older than 75 with acute or convalescent COVID-19. The rearrangement uses TRBV2 and TRBJ2-5; tentative D call: TRBD2 (5 bases). In DNA form, the CDR3 reads TGTGCCAGCAGTCCGGCGGGTCAAGAGACCCAGTACTTC. This gives the protein CASSPAGQETQYF.